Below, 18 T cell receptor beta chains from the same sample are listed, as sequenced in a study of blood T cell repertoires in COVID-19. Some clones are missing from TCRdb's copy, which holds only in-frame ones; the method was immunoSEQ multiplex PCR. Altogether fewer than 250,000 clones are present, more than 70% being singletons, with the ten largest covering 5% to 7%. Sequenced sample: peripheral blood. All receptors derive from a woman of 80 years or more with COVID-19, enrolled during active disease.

The CDR3 protein is CASNPGQGYEQYV. For the CDR3, the DNA is TGTGCCAGCAATCCGGGACAGGGCTACGAGCAGTACGTC. The V call is TRBV2, the J call TRBJ2-7; TRBD1 agrees at 9 bases. This CDR3 is built from 13 residues. Germline CDR1 SNHLY, CDR2 FYNNEI. V gave up 7 bases and J gave up 3 bases; unmatched junction bases: 4.

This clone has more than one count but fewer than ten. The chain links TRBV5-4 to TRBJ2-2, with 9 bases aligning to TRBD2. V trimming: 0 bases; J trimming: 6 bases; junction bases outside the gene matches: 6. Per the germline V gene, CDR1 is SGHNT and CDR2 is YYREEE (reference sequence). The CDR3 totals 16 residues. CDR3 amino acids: CASSLVGGGAAGELFF. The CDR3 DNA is TGTGCCAGCAGCTTGGTTGGCGGGGGGGCCGCCGGGGAGCTGTTTTTT.

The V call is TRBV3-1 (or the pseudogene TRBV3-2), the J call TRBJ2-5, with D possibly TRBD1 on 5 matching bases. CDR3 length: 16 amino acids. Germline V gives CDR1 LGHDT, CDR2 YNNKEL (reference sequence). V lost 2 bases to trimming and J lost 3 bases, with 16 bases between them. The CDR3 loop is CASSQRGRAKKETQYF. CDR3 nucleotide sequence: TGTGCCAGCAGCCAAAGGGGCAGGGCAAAGAAAGAGACCCAGTACTTC.

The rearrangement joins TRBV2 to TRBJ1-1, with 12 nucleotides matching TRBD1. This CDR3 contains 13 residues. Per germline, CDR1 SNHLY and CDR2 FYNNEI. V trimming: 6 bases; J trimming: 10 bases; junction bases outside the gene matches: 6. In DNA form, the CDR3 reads TGTGCCAGCAGACGGGACAGGGGGCTCTTAGCTTTCTTT. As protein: CASRRDRGLLAFF.

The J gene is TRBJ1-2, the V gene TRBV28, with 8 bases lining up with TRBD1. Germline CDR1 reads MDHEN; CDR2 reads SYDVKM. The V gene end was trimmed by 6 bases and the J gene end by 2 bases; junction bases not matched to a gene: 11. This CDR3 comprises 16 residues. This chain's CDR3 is CASRVSGGAPNYGYTF. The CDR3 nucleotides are TGTGCCAGCAGGGTATCAGGGGGCGCTCCCAACTATGGCTACACCTTC.

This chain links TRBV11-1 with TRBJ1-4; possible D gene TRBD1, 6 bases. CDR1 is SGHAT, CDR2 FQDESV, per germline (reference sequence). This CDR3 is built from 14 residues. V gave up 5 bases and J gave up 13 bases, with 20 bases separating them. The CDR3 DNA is TGTGCCAGCAGCCAGCGGGACACACCAGTGGGACTGTTTTTT. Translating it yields CASSQRDTPVGLFF.

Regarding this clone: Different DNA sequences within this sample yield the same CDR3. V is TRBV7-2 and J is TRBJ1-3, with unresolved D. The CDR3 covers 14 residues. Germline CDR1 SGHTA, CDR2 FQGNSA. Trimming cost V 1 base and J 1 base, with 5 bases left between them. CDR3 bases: TGTGCCAGCAGCTTAGGAGGTTCTGGAAACACCATATATTTT. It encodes CASSLGGSGNTIYF.

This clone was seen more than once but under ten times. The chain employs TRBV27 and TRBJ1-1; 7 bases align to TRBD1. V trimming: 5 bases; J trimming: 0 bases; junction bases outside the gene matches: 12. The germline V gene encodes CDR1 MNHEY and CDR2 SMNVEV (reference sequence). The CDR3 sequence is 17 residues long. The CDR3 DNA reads TGTGCCAGCAGTCTCCTCGCTCGACAGGGCCTGAACACTGAAGCTTTCTTT. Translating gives CASSLLARQGLNTEAFF.

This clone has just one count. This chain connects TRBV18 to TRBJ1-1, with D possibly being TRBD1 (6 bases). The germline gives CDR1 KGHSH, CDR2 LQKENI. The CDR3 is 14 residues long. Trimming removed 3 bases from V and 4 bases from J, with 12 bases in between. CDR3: CASSPLGQSTEAFF. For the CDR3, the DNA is TGTGCCAGCTCACCCCTAGGACAGTCCACTGAAGCTTTCTTT.

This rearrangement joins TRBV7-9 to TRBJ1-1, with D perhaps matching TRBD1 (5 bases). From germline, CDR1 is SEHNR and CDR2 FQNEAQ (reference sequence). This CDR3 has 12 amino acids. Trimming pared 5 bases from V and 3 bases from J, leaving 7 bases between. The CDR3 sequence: CASSPRDTEAFF. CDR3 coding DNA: TGTGCCAGCAGCCCCAGGGACACTGAAGCTTTCTTT.

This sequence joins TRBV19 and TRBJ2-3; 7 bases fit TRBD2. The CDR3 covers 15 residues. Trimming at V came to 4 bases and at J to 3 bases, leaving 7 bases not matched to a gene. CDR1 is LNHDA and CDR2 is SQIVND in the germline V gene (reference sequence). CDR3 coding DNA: TGTGCCAGTAGTAGGTGGGGGGGTGGTACAGATACGCAGTATTTT. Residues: CASSRWGGGTDTQYF.

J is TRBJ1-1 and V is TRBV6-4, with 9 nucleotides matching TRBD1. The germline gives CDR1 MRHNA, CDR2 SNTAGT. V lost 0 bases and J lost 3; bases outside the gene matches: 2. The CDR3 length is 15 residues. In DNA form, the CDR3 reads TGTGCCAGCAGTGACTCGACAGGGGGGGACACTGAAGCTTTCTTT. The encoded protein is CASSDSTGGDTEAFF.

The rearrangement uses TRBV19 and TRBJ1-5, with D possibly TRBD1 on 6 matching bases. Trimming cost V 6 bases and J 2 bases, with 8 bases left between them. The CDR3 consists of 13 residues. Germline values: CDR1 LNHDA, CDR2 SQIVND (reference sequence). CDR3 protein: CASRAGGNQPQHF. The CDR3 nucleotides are TGTGCCAGTAGAGCAGGGGGCAATCAGCCCCAGCATTTT.

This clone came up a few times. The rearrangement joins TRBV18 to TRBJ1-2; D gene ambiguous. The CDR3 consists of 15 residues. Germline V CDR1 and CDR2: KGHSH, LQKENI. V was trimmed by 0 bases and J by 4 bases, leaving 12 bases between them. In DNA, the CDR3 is TGTGCCAGCTCACCACCGTCGTACCAACTCTATGGCTACACCTTC. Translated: CASSPPSYQLYGYTF.

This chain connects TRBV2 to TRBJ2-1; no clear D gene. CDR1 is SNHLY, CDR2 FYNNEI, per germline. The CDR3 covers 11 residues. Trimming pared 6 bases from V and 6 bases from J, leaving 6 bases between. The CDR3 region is CASSRINEQFF. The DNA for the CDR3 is TGTGCCAGCAGCAGGATCAATGAGCAGTTCTTC.

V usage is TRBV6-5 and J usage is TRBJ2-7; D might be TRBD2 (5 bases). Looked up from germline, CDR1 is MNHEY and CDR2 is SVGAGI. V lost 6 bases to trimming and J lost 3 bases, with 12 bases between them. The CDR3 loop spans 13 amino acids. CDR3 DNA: TGTGCCAGCAGCCGGGAACAGTTCTACGAGCAGTACTTC. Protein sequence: CASSREQFYEQYF.

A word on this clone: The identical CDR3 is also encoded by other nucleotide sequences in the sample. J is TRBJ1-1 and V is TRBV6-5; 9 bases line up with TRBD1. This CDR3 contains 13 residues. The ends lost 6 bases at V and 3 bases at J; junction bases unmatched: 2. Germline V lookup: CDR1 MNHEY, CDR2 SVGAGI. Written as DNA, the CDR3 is TGTGCCAGCAGCCGGACAGGGGACACTGAAGCTTTCTTT. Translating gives CASSRTGDTEAFF.

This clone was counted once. CDR3: CASSFSRGQAVTEAFF. CDR3 in DNA: TGTGCCAGCAGTTTCTCCCGCGGACAGGCTGTAACTGAAGCTTTCTTT. The chain employs TRBV27 and TRBJ1-1, with TRBD1 identical over 7 bases. Looked up from germline, CDR1 is MNHEY and CDR2 is SMNVEV (reference sequence). V dropped 3 bases and J dropped 5; count of bases not matched to a gene: 12. The CDR3 runs to 16 residues.